These 2 T cell receptor beta chains originate from one sample sequenced in a study of CD8 T cells in ankylosing spondylitis. TCRdb recomputed calls from the 5' RACE reads with MiXCR, one row per CDR3 protein. The repertoire holds around 320,000 distinct CDR3 sequences, with less than 25% as singletons. The sample comprised blood, either unsorted or a sorted T cell fraction (not recorded which). The source of these receptors is a female donor with ankylosing spondylitis or in good health (not recorded which).

CDR3 nucleotide sequence: TGTGCCAGCAGCTTAGGCCCTAGCGGGAGGGGGTACAATGAGCAGTTCTTC. Its translation: CASSLGPSGRGYNEQFF. The rearrangement uses TRBV7-7 and TRBJ2-1; 12 nucleotides agree with TRBD2. CDR1 is SSHAT and CDR2 is FNYEAQ in the germline V gene (reference sequence). CDR3 length: 17 residues. V lost 1 base and J lost 4; bases outside the gene matches: 5.

CDR3 in amino acids: CSARDITRSPSGANVLTF. In DNA, the CDR3 is TGCAGTGCTAGAGATATAACTAGAAGCCCTTCTGGGGCCAACGTCCTGACTTTC. The rearrangement uses TRBV20-1 and TRBJ2-6; possibly TRBD2 for D (5 bases). V lost 0 bases to trimming and J lost 1 base, with 16 bases between them. The CDR3 sequence is 18 residues long. In germline, CDR1 is DFQATT, CDR2 SNEGSKA (reference sequence).